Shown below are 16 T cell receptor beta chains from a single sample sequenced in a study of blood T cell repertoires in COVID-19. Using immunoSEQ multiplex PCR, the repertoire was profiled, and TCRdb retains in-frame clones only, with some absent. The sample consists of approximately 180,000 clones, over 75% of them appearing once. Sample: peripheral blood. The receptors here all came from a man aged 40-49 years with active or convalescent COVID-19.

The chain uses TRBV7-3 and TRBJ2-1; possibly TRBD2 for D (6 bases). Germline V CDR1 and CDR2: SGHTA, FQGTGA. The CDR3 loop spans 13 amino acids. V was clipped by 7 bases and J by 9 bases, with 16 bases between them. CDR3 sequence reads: CASTPTLGGEQFF. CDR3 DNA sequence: TGTGCCAGCACCCCGACCTTGGGGGGTGAGCAGTTCTTC.

Here the CDR3 DNA reads TGTGCCTGGAGTCTGACAGGGCTCGATGAAGCTTTCTTT. Its protein is CAWSLTGLDEAFF. The gene calls are TRBV30 and TRBJ1-1; 7 bases line up with TRBD1. Per the germline V gene, CDR1 is GTSNPN and CDR2 is SVGIG (reference sequence). Germline trimming cut 2 bases from V and 7 bases from J; bases unmatched to any gene: 7. The CDR3 spans 13 residues.

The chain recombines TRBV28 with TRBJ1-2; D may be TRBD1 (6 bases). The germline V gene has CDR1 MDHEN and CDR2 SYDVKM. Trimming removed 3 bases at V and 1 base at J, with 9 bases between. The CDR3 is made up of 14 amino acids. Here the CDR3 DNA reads TGTGCCAGCAGTTTTATACAGGGTAACTATGGCTACACCTTC. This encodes CASSFIQGNYGYTF.

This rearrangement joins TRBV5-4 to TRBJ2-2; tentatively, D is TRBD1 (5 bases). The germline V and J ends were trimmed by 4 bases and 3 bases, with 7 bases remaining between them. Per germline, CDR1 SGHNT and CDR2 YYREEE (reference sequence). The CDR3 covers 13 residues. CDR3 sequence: CASSQGYTGELFF. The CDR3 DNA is TGTGCCAGCAGCCAGGGTTACACCGGGGAGCTGTTTTTT.

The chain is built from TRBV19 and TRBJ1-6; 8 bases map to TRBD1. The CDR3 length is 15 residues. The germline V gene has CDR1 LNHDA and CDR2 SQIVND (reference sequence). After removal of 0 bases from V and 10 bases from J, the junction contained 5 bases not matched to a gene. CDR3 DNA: TGTGCCAGTAGTATAGATCGACAGGGGCAATCACCCCTCCACTTT. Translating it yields CASSIDRQGQSPLHF.

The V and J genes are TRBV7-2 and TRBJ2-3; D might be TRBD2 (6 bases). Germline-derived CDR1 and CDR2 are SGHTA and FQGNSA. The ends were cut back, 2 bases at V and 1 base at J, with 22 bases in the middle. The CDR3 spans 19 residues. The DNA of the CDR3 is TGTGCCAGCAGCTTACGGGGTGGAGGGATTCGTGGGGGCACAGATACGCAGTATTTT. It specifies CASSLRGGGIRGGTDTQYF.

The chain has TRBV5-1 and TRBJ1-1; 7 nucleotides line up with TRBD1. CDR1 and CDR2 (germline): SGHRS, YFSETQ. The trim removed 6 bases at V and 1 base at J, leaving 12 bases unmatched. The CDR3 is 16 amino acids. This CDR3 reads CASTNELGTENTEAFF. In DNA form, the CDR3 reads TGCGCCAGCACCAATGAGCTAGGGACAGAGAACACTGAAGCTTTCTTT. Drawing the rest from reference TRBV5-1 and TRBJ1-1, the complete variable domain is KAGVTQTPRYLIKTRGQQVTLSCSPISGHRSVSWYQQTPGQGLQFLFEYFSETQRNKGNFPGRFSGRQFSNSRSEMNVSTLELGDSALYLCASTNELGTENTEAFFGQGTRLTVV.

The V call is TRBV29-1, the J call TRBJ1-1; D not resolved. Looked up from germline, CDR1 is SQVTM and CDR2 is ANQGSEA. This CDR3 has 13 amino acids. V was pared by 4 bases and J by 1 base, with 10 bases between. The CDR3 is CSVVNQANTEAFF. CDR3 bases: TGCAGCGTTGTCAACCAGGCGAACACTGAAGCTTTCTTT.

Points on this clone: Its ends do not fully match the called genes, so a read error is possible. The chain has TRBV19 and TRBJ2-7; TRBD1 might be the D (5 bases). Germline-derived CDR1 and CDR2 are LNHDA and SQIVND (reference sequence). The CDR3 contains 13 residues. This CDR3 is CASSIKKAGPLHF. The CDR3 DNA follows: TGTGCCAGTAGTATCAAGAAGGCAGGGCCCCTCCACTTC.

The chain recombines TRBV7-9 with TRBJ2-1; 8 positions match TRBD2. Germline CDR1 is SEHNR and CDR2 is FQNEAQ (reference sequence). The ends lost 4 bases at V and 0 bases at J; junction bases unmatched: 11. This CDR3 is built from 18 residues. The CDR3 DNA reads TGTGCCAGCAGCTCCCCCCCGCACGGGACTAGCTCCTACAATGAGCAGTTCTTC. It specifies CASSSPPHGTSSYNEQFF.

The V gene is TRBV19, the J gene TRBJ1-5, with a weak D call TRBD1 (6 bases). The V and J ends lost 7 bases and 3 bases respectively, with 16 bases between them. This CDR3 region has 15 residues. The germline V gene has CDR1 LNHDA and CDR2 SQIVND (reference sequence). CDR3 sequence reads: CASTRGWTANQPQHF. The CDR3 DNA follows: TGTGCCAGTACTCGCGGTTGGACAGCCAATCAGCCCCAGCATTTT.

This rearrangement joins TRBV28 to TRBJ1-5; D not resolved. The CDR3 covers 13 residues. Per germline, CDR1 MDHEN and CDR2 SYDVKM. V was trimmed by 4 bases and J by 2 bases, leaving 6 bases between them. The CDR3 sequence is CASSSRGNQPQHF. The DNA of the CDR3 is TGTGCCAGCAGTTCCCGCGGCAATCAGCCCCAGCATTTT.

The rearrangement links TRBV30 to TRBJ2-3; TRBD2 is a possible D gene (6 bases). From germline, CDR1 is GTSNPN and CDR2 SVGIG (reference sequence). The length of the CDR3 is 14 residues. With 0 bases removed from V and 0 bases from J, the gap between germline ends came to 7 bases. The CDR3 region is CAWSVGGSTDTQYF. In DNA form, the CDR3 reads TGTGCCTGGAGTGTCGGGGGAAGCACAGATACGCAGTATTTT.

The CDR3 region has the DNA TGTGCCAGCAGCCGGGGACAGACAGGCTATGGCTACACCTTC. The encoded protein is CASSRGQTGYGYTF. The J gene is TRBJ1-2, the V gene TRBV6-5; 7 positions agree with TRBD1. CDR3 size: 14 residues. Germline V gives CDR1 MNHEY, CDR2 SVGAGI. The V and J ends lost 6 bases and 4 bases, in that order; junction bases with no gene match: 8.

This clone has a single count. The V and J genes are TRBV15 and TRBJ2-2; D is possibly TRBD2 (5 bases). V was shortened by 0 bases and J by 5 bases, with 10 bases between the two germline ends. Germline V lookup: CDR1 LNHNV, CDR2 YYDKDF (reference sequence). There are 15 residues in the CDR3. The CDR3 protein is CATSRDRGTTGELFF. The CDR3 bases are TGTGCCACCAGCAGAGATCGGGGAACAACCGGGGAGCTGTTTTTT.

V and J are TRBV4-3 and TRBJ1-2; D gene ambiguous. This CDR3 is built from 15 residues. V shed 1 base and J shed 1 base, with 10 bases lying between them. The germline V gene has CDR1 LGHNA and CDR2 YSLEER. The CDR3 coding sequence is TGCGCCAGCAGCCAAGTCCGTGGAGGTAACTATGGCTACACCTTC. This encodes CASSQVRGGNYGYTF.